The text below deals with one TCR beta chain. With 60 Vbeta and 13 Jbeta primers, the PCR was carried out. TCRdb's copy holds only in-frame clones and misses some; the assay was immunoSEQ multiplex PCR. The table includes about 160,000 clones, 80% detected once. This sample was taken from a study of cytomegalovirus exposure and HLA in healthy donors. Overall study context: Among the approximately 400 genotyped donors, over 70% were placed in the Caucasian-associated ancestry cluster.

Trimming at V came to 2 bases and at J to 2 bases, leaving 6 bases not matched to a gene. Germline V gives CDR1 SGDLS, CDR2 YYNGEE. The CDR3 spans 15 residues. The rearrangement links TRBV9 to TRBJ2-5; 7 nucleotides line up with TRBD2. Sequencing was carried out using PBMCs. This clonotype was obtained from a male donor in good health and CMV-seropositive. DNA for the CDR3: TGTGCCAGCAGCGTCGGGGGGATACCTCAAGAGACCCAGTACTTC. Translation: CASSVGGIPQETQYF.